This TCR beta chain comes out of a study of blood T cell repertoires in COVID-19. Across the whole study: Whether acute or convalescent, the COVID-19 samples came from the United States, Italy and Spain.

The authors' processing: How many nucleated cells were present was estimated from reference gene primer amplification. Clones were read by immunoSEQ multiplex PCR, and TCRdb kept only the in-frame ones, dropping some. V and J calls plus clone size are reproduced from that table; the DNA served to infer D and trimming. The table includes over 130,000 clones, 86% detected once. Germline V gene lookup returns CDR1 MRHNA and CDR2 SNTAGT. The ends lost 6 bases at V and 5 bases at J; junction bases unmatched: 9. CDR3 length: 15 amino acids. This receptor was identified in a man aged 70-80 years with acute or convalescent COVID-19. This chain links TRBV6-4 with TRBJ1-1; 10 bases fit TRBD1. The specimen was peripheral blood. CDR3 in DNA: TGTGCCAGCAGATCGGCCGGGACAGGGGTAACTGAAGCTTTCTTT. Translation: CASRSAGTGVTEAFF.